This T cell receptor beta chain emerged from a study of T cells in Graves' hyperthyroidism and ophthalmopathy. Notes on the study in general: Ophthalmopathy onset followed model prediction by a median about seven months. Clonotypes that were expanded in thyroid above 0.001 mostly appeared in blood too.

The ends were cut back, 0 bases at V and 3 bases at J, with 6 bases in the middle. CDR3 length equals 13 residues. CDR1 and CDR2 from the germline V gene are LGHNA and YNFKEQ. TCR beta CDR3 sequences were amplified from RNA transcripts. The HTBI primer set served for first-round RT-PCR of the TCR CDR3. TCRdb fed the multiplex PCR reads into MiXCR, producing one record per CDR3 protein. The sample contains a few hundred thousand distinct CDR3 sequences, approximately 49% of which appear only once. The study excluded patients with uncontrolled infection, other autoimmune disease, pregnancy or lactation. The diagnostic basis comprised clinical symptoms, serum thyroxine and TRAb, thyroid ultrasound and orbital computed tomography. In regard to this clonotype: Its antigen is unknown.

The sequenced sample was peripheral blood or thyroid tissue (not recorded which). The receptor was isolated from an adult woman with Graves' disease, either hyperthyroidism or ophthalmopathy (not recorded which). The chain couples TRBV4-2 to TRBJ2-7; D remains ambiguous. CDR3 bases: TGTGCCAGCAGCCAAGAGTACCTCTACGAGCAGTACTTC. It codes for CASSQEYLYEQYF.